Each of the 28 T cell receptor beta chains below was sequenced from the same sample in a study of identical twins. MiXCR, applied by TCRdb to the 5' RACE reads, yields one record per CDR3 protein. This table holds more than 400,000 distinct CDR3 sequences, around 15% found once. The sample also formed part of further work on yellow fever vaccine responses in identical twins.

What was sequenced was CD4+ T cells sorted from blood. These receptor sequences come from a young woman in good health.

This clonotype appeared once. The V call is TRBV12-3 or TRBV12-4, the J call TRBJ2-7; D may be TRBD2 (5 bases). Trimming took 6 bases from V and 1 from J, leaving 16 bases between them. This CDR3 is 15 amino acids long. CDR3 amino acids: CASSSREGMSYEQYF. The DNA for the CDR3 is TGTGCCAGCAGCAGCCGGGAAGGGATGTCCTACGAGCAGTACTTC.

There are a few counts of this clonotype. The chain employs TRBV12-3 or TRBV12-4 and TRBJ2-1; 14 bases map to TRBD2. There are 18 residues in the CDR3. V dropped 5 bases and J dropped 3; count of bases not matched to a gene: 9. CDR3 in DNA: TGTGCCAGCAGTCGTACGACTAGCGGGAGGGCCTACTACAATGAGCAGTTCTTC. It specifies CASSRTTSGRAYYNEQFF.

This chain joins TRBV27 and TRBJ2-7, with 13 positions matching TRBD2. Unmatched junction bases numbered 9, after V lost 6 bases and J lost 7 bases. The germline V gene encodes CDR1 MNHEY and CDR2 SMNVEV (reference sequence). The CDR3 has 15 residues. The DNA of the CDR3 is TGTGCCAGCAGAGGGACTAGCGGGGCCCGGGATGAGCAGTACTTC. Amino acids: CASRGTSGARDEQYF.

V usage is TRBV7-6 and J usage is TRBJ2-1; TRBD2 matches at 13 bases. The junction had 4 bases not matched to a gene; V was cut back by 5 bases and J by 12 bases. This CDR3 region has 13 residues. CDR1 SGHVS and CDR2 FNYEAQ come from the germline V gene. CDR3 protein: CASSRTSGSGQFF. CDR3 nucleotide sequence: TGTGCCAGCAGCCGGACTAGCGGGAGTGGGCAGTTCTTC. The variable domain in full, completed from reference TRBV7-6 and TRBJ2-1, reads GAGVSQSPRYKVTKRGQDVALRCDPISGHVSLYWYRQALGQGPEFLTYFNYEAQQDKSGLPNDRFSAERPEGSISTLTIQRTEQRDSAMYRCASSRTSGSGQFFGPGTRLTVL.

Details on this clonotype: Compared with germline, one end of the junction differs, possibly owing to a read error. The chain's CDR3 is CAAGDSPSYPYF. The CDR3 nucleotides read TGTGCCGCAGGGGATAGTCCGTCCTACCCCTACTTC. V gene TRBV7-2 combines with J gene TRBJ2-1, with a possible D match to TRBD1 (6 bases). Germline CDR1 is SGHTA and CDR2 is FQGNSA. CDR3 length: 12 amino acids.

The rearrangement links TRBV6-1 to TRBJ2-7, with 9 nucleotides matching TRBD1. Germline lookup yields CDR1 MNHNS and CDR2 SASEGT. The CDR3 spans 15 residues. With V trimmed by 6 bases and J by 5 bases, 11 bases remained unmatched. The CDR3 is CASSPSRGTGNEQYV. CDR3 coding DNA: TGTGCCAGCAGCCCTTCCCGGGGGACAGGGAACGAGCAGTACGTC.

The V call is TRBV12-3 or TRBV12-4, the J call TRBJ1-5; D is perhaps TRBD1 (6 bases). CDR3 length: 14 residues. V was trimmed by 4 bases and J by 5 bases, leaving 12 bases between them. DNA for the CDR3: TGTGCCAGCAGTTCCCGGACAGTCGATCAGCCCCAGCATTTT. It translates to CASSSRTVDQPQHF.

This clonotype was recorded a few times. This chain links TRBV20-1 with TRBJ2-7, with a tentative D call TRBD2 (6 bases). Trimming shortened V by 2 bases and J by 2 bases, and 10 bases separated the two germline ends. This CDR3 contains 13 residues. Germline CDR1 is DFQATT and CDR2 is SNEGSKA (reference sequence). The CDR3 reads CSARRAGAYEQYF. The DNA of the CDR3 is TGCAGTGCTAGACGAGCGGGTGCCTACGAGCAGTACTTC.

This clonotype was seen more than once but under ten times. This chain joins TRBV12-3 or TRBV12-4 and TRBJ2-1, with D perhaps TRBD1 or TRBD2 (5 bases each). The CDR3 length is 15 residues. Trimming stripped 7 bases from V and 0 bases from J, with 13 bases between. The chain's CDR3 is CASNPGPYSYNEQFF. The CDR3, as DNA: TGTGCCAGCAACCCGGGGCCCTACTCCTACAATGAGCAGTTCTTC.

The chain combines TRBV5-1 with TRBJ2-1, with D possibly matching TRBD1 (6 bases). The germline V gene encodes CDR1 SGHRS and CDR2 YFSETQ. This CDR3 comprises 15 residues. V shed 4 bases and J shed 5 bases, with 16 bases lying between them. As DNA, the CDR3 is TGCGCCAGCAGCCGGTCCGGACAGTCCCACAATGAGCAGTTCTTC. Its translation: CASSRSGQSHNEQFF. The full variable domain, in which reference TRBV5-1 and TRBJ2-1 provide the parts outside the CDR3, is KAGVTQTPRYLIKTRGQQVTLSCSPISGHRSVSWYQQTPGQGLQFLFEYFSETQRNKGNFPGRFSGRQFSNSRSEMNVSTLELGDSALYLCASSRSGQSHNEQFFGPGTRLTVL.

This clonotype has more than one count but fewer than ten. The chain has TRBV12-3 or TRBV12-4 and TRBJ2-7, with no clear D. The CDR3 covers 13 residues. V was cut by 5 bases and J by 2 bases, with 10 bases left in between. CDR3 nucleotide sequence: TGTGCCAGCAGTAAGGCCGTTCCCTACGAGCAGTACTTC. It translates to CASSKAVPYEQYF.

This chain joins TRBV5-1 and TRBJ2-1; 7 nucleotides align to TRBD1. Per the germline V gene, CDR1 is SGHRS and CDR2 is YFSETQ. There are 16 residues in the CDR3. With 1 base clipped from V and 0 bases from J, the junction kept 4 bases outside the gene matches. The CDR3 DNA reads as TGCGCCAGCAGCTTGACGGGACAGATCTCCTACAATGAGCAGTTCTTC. Its protein product is CASSLTGQISYNEQFF.

This clonotype was picked up a small number of times. The chain uses TRBV15 and TRBJ2-1, with TRBD2 identical over 10 bases. CDR1 is LNHNV, CDR2 YYDKDF, per germline (reference sequence). V shed 1 base and J 5 bases; nucleotides not matched to a gene: 8. The length of the CDR3 is 17 residues. The CDR3 sequence: CATSRGSLAGANNEQFF. The DNA for the CDR3 is TGTGCCACCAGCAGAGGCTCTCTAGCGGGGGCTAACAATGAGCAGTTCTTC.

This clonotype was recorded a few times. This chain uses TRBV6-5 with TRBJ1-6, with 10 positions matching TRBD1. Germline CDR1 MNHEY, CDR2 SVGAGI. CDR3 length: 14 amino acids. Unmatched junction bases numbered 2, after V lost 2 bases and J lost 10 bases. CDR3 loop: CASSYGTGASPLHF. In DNA form, the CDR3 reads TGTGCCAGCAGTTACGGGACAGGGGCATCACCCCTCCACTTT.

Here the CDR3 reads CASSLRLLNEQFF. CDR3 sequence (DNA): TGTGCCAGCAGCTTACGCTTGCTCAATGAGCAGTTCTTC. V is TRBV11-2 and J is TRBJ2-1; D unresolved. Trimming removed 2 bases from V and 6 bases from J, with 8 bases in between. Germline CDR1 and CDR2: SGHAT and FQNNGV. The CDR3 has 13 residues.

This clonotype has more than one count but fewer than ten. The CDR3 DNA is TGTGCCAGCAGCGAGCCTGCCGCCGAGCGGGGGGGCTGGACCGGGGAGCTGTTTTTT. Protein product: CASSEPAAERGGWTGELFF. The rearrangement links TRBV11-1 to TRBJ2-2, with 10 bases matching TRBD2. In germline, CDR1 is SGHAT, CDR2 FQDESV (reference sequence). With 5 bases clipped from V and 5 bases from J, the junction kept 17 bases outside the gene matches. This CDR3 contains 19 residues.

This clonotype was counted a few times. This chain uses TRBV24-1 with TRBJ1-2; D uncertain. From germline, CDR1 is KGHDR and CDR2 SFDVKD. With 4 bases removed from V and 4 bases from J, the gap between germline ends came to 12 bases. There are 14 residues in the CDR3. The CDR3 nucleotides read TGTGCCACCAGTGACAATCCCCTACGCTATGGCTACACCTTC. As protein: CATSDNPLRYGYTF.

The chain links TRBV12-3 or TRBV12-4 to TRBJ2-1; D remains unclear. This CDR3 has 14 amino acids. Trimming took 3 bases from V and 4 from J, leaving 10 bases between them. CDR3 amino acids: CASSFPHGYNEQFF. The CDR3 coding sequence is TGTGCCAGCAGTTTTCCACACGGATACAATGAGCAGTTCTTC.

This clonotype was seen only a few times. This sequence joins TRBV11-1 and TRBJ2-5, with D possibly TRBD2 on 6 matching bases. The V end lost 4 bases, the J end lost 2 bases, and 26 bases lay between the germline ends. The CDR3 extends over 19 amino acids. CDR1 is SGHAT, CDR2 FQDESV, per germline (reference sequence). CDR3 bases: TGTGCCAGCAGCTCATCCGGGATATTAACTAGCAGAACTCAAGAGACCCAGTACTTC. It encodes CASSSSGILTSRTQETQYF.

This clonotype has at least ten counts. DNA for the CDR3: TGCGCCAGCAGCCCGTCCCGAGAGACCCAGTACTTC. It translates to CASSPSRETQYF. The rearrangement links TRBV5-1 to TRBJ2-5, with D unresolved. Germline values: CDR1 SGHRS, CDR2 YFSETQ. This CDR3 is 12 amino acids long. The V and J ends lost 4 bases and 4 bases respectively, with 8 bases between them.

Only a few counts were recorded for this clonotype. The chain employs TRBV11-2 and TRBJ2-2, with 11 bases lining up with TRBD2. This CDR3 spans 16 amino acids. J was trimmed by 7 bases and V by 3 bases; bases with no gene match: 7. CDR1 and CDR2 from the germline V gene are SGHAT and FQNNGV. The CDR3 loop is CASSFSGGAVGGELFF. The CDR3, as DNA: TGTGCCAGCAGCTTTAGCGGGGGGGCCGTTGGCGGGGAGCTGTTTTTT. Full variable domain (outside the CDR3, taken from reference TRBV11-2 and TRBJ2-2): EAGVAQSPRYKIIEKRQSVAFWCNPISGHATLYWYQQILGQGPKLLIQFQNNGVVDDSQLPKDRFSAERLKGVDSTLKIQPAKLEDSAVYLCASSFSGGAVGGELFFGEGSRLTVL.

This clonotype was counted many times. The genes are TRBV4-1 and TRBJ1-5; D is perhaps TRBD1 (5 bases). CDR1 and CDR2 from the germline V gene are MGHRA and YSYEKL. The CDR3 has 15 residues. V was cut by 1 base and J by 1 base, with 8 bases left in between. The CDR3 DNA follows: TGCGCCAGCAGCCAAGGTGGGGGGAGCAATCAGCCCCAGCATTTT. It is translated as CASSQGGGSNQPQHF.

The genes are TRBV20-1 and TRBJ2-4; 15 nucleotides match TRBD2. Trimming cost V 5 bases and J 1 base; bases outside gene matches: 9. Germline V CDR1 and CDR2: DFQATT, SNEGSKA (reference sequence). CDR3 length: 18 residues. The CDR3 sequence is CSAGTGLAGGRAKNIQYF. As DNA, the CDR3 is TGCAGTGCTGGGACAGGACTAGCGGGGGGGCGCGCCAAAAACATTCAGTACTTC.

This clonotype was seen a few times. J is TRBJ2-1 and V is TRBV24-1; weak D call: TRBD2 (6 bases). In germline, CDR1 is KGHDR, CDR2 SFDVKD. The CDR3 has 17 amino acids. V lost 3 bases to trimming and J lost 0 bases, with 14 bases between them. The chain's CDR3 is CATSDRRGESSYNEQFF. The CDR3 DNA is TGTGCCACCAGTGATAGGCGCGGGGAAAGCTCCTACAATGAGCAGTTCTTC.

This clonotype has only a few counts. V gene TRBV9 combines with J gene TRBJ2-2, with 9 nucleotides matching TRBD2. CDR1 and CDR2 from the germline V gene are SGDLS and YYNGEE. V lost 2 bases, J lost 5 bases, and 4 bases stayed unmatched. The CDR3 is 15 residues long. This CDR3 reads CASSVAGGPTGELFF. The CDR3 region has the DNA TGTGCCAGCAGCGTTGCGGGGGGGCCGACCGGGGAGCTGTTTTTT.

The table lists this clonotype with a few counts. The chain joins TRBV28 to TRBJ2-7; D is perhaps TRBD2 (6 bases). CDR3 length: 12 residues. The V and J ends lost 6 bases and 7 bases respectively, with 13 bases between them. The germline CDR1 and CDR2 sequences are MDHEN and SYDVKM. In nucleotides, the CDR3 is TGTGCCAGCAGAATAGCGGCCGGGGAGCAGTACTTC. Translating it yields CASRIAAGEQYF. Full variable domain (rest looked up from reference TRBV28 and TRBJ2-7): DVKVTQSSRYLVKRTGEKVFLECVQDMDHENMFWYRQDPGLGLRLIYFSYDVKMKEKGDIPEGYSVSREKKERFSLILESASTNQTSMYLCASRIAAGEQYFGPGTRLTVT.

The rearrangement joins TRBV3-1 to TRBJ1-1; D gene ambiguous. Trimming removed 1 base at V and 1 base at J, with 7 bases between. The CDR3 covers 14 residues. Per germline, CDR1 LGHDT and CDR2 YNNKEL (reference sequence). Written as DNA, the CDR3 is TGTGCCAGCAGCCAAGGGCGGGAGAACACTGAAGCTTTCTTT. Translating it yields CASSQGRENTEAFF.

This clonotype was detected a few times. The chain recombines TRBV6-5 with TRBJ1-1; no firm D call. The CDR3 consists of 14 residues. Germline V gene lookup returns CDR1 MNHEY and CDR2 SVGAGI. The V end lost 4 bases, the J end lost 2 bases, and 11 bases lay between the germline ends. CDR3: CASSLIPENTEAFF. The CDR3 nucleotides read TGTGCCAGCAGTTTGATCCCAGAAAACACTGAAGCTTTCTTT.